This TCR beta chain was documented in a study of blood T cell repertoires in COVID-19. Whole-study context: COVID-19 samples collected from the United States, Italy and Spain covered acute and convalescent phases.

Authors' processing steps: Estimates of nucleated cell counts were drawn from the amplification of reference gene primers. The assay was immunoSEQ multiplex PCR, and TCRdb's table has in-frame clones only and misses some. V and J calls and clone size are as listed in that table; D and trimming were resolved from the DNA. The data contain 85,000 to 120,000 clones, 92% of them seen just once; the ten biggest clones take up 1.9%. Germline CDR1 LGHNA, CDR2 YSLEER. The CDR3 is 14 amino acids. Trimming cost V 0 bases and J 4 bases, with 7 bases left between them. The sequencing sample was made of peripheral blood. The receptor was isolated from a woman in her fifties or sixties with COVID-19, enrolled during active disease. The rearrangement uses TRBV4-3 and TRBJ1-5, with a weak D call TRBD1 (6 bases). This CDR3 is CASSQERGNQPQHF. For the CDR3, the DNA is TGCGCCAGCAGCCAAGAAAGGGGGAATCAGCCCCAGCATTTT.